This T cell receptor (beta chain) was observed in a study of cytomegalovirus exposure and HLA in healthy donors. A multiplex PCR was run with 60 Vbeta primers and 13 Jbeta primers. The data were produced by immunoSEQ multiplex PCR, yet TCRdb's version contains in-frame clones alone and is incomplete. The sample records about 200,000 clones, roughly 80% being singletons. The source of this sequence is a man aged 25-40 years in good health and CMV-seronegative. Specimen: PBMCs.

CDR3 residues: CATSRVGGLAGAVTGELFF. CDR3 bases: TGTGCCACCAGCAGAGTCGGGGGACTAGCGGGGGCAGTCACCGGGGAGCTGTTTTTT. V usage is TRBV15 and J usage is TRBJ2-2; 14 bases are a match to TRBD2. From germline, CDR1 is LNHNV and CDR2 YYDKDF (reference sequence). The CDR3 has 19 amino acids. Germline trimming cut 1 base from V and 4 bases from J; bases unmatched to any gene: 8. Supplemented by reference TRBV15 and TRBJ2-2, the full variable domain reads DAMVIQNPRYQVTQFGKPVTLSCSQTLNHNVMYWYQQKSSQAPKLLFHYYDKDFNNEADTPDNFQSRRPNTSFCFLDIRSPGLGDTAMYLCATSRVGGLAGAVTGELFFGEGSRLTVL.